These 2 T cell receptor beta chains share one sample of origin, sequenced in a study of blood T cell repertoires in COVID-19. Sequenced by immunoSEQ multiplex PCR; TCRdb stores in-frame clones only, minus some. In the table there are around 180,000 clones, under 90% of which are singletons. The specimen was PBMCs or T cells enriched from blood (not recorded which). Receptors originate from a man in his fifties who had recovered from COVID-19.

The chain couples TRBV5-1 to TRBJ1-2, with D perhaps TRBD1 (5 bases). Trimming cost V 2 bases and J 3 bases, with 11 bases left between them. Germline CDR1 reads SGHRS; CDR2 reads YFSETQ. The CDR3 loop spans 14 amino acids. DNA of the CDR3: TGCGCCAGCAGCTTTGGGGTAGGGGACTATGGCTACACCTTC. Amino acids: CASSFGVGDYGYTF. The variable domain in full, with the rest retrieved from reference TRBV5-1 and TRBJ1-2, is KAGVTQTPRYLIKTRGQQVTLSCSPISGHRSVSWYQQTPGQGLQFLFEYFSETQRNKGNFPGRFSGRQFSNSRSEMNVSTLELGDSALYLCASSFGVGDYGYTFGSGTRLTVV.

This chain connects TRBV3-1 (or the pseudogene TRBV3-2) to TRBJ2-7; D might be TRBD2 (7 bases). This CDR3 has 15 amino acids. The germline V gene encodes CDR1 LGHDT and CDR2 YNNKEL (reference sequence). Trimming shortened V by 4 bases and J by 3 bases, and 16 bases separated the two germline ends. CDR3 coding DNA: TGTGCCAGCAGCCGGGGAGGGGGATTCAACTACGAGCAGTACTTC. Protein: CASSRGGGFNYEQYF.